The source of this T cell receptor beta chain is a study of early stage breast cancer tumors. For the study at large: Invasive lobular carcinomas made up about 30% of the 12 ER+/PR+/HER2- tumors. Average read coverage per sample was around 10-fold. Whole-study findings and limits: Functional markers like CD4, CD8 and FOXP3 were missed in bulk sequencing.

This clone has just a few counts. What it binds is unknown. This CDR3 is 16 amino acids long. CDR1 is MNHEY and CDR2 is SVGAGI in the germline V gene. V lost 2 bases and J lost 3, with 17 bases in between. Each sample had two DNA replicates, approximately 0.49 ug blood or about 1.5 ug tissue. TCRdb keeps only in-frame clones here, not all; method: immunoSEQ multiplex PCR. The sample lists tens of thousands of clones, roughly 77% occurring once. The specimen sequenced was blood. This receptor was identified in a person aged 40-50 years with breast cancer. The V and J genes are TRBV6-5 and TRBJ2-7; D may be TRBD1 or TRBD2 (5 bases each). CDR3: CASSYPGPGVDYEQYF. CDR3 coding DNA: TGTGCCAGCAGTTACCCGGGGCCAGGAGTGGACTACGAGCAGTACTTC.